This TCR beta chain was obtained from a study of blood T cell repertoires in COVID-19 (TCRdb year 2020). With regard to the full study: Collaborator samples came from the United States, Italy and Spain and covered acute and convalescent phases of COVID-19. The material from the prospective study consisted of cDNA or gDNA derived from T cells, B-cell-depleted T cells, or PBMCs. The dataset comprised deeply sampled blood TCRbeta repertoires from subjects exposed to, actively infected with, or recovered from COVID-19. A freely available public database, intended as a resource for researchers studying the immune response to SARS-CoV-2, is where the repertoires were released. The samples were drawn from the first 160 participants of the ongoing ImmuneRACE study and from some 1,300 subjects provided by 6 global collaborators. Sample metadata almost always included a de-identified subject ID, COVID-19 status, age in years and sex. Where HLA class I and class II types were available, the types were taken from metadata supplied by the sample provider, not from assay-based typing. Overall study outcomes, separate from this receptor: The amount of clinical and demographic metadata varied by source and participant and was provided uncurated.

Unmatched junction bases come to 6, with V trimmed by 0 bases and J by 6 bases. The CDR3 runs 16 residues from the cysteine to the phenylalanine. CDR3 DNA is the only sequence kept; it has 48 bases, read in frame from the first base. CDR1 and CDR2 are read off the germline V gene as MGHRA and YSYEKL. A remark on this clone: Its antigen is still unknown. The sample holds no much larger clone one base away, and base qualities are not on file.

TCRbeta CDR3 regions were amplified from genomic DNA using the immunoSEQ Assay, a bias-controlled multiplex PCR. The original pipeline was this. Within the assay, amplification of reference gene primers was used to estimate how many nucleated cells each sample contained. Sequence reads were collapsed and filtered to measure the absolute abundance of every unique TCRbeta CDR3 rearrangement. For each sample, productive Simpson clonality was calculated as the square root of Simpson's diversity index across productive rearrangements. TCRdb mirrors the immuneACCESS table, restricted to in-frame sequences. Some clones are absent from its copies; in checked studies, under half trace to an unresolved V gene, and the reason for the others is unknown. V, J and clone size derive from that table, while D and trimming were established from the DNA sequence. This sample comprises roughly 260,000 clones, 70% to 85% of them detected only once. The biggest ten clones account for 4.9% of the sample.

The collaborating institutions used their own protocols to collect whole blood in K2EDTA tubes. Collaborator samples were shipped for TCRbeta analysis as frozen whole blood, isolated PBMCs, or DNA extracted from either sample type. The TCR comes from a woman aged 80 or over with active or convalescent COVID-19. Sequenced sample: peripheral blood. Rearrangement joined TRBV4-1 to TRBJ2-7; 12 nucleotides in the junction match TRBD2. The CDR3 loop reads CASSQDPSGRATEQYF. The DNA sequence is TGCGCCAGCAGCCAAGACCCTAGCGGGAGGGCAACCGAGCAGTACTTC.